This TCR beta chain stems from a study of blood T cell repertoires in COVID-19. Profiled with immunoSEQ multiplex PCR; TCRdb holds only in-frame clones, not every one. Of approximately 280,000 clones listed, about 81% are singletons. Material for sequencing was peripheral blood. The source is a human donor with COVID-19, enrolled during active disease. The donor label of this sample is uncertain.

The CDR3 loop is CSAHPNTEAFF. The CDR3 bases are TGCAGCGCACACCCGAACACTGAAGCTTTCTTT. The chain is built from TRBV29-1 and TRBJ1-1; D not certain. Germline V CDR1 and CDR2: SQVTM, ANQGSEA. V gave up 7 bases and J gave up 1 base, with 7 bases separating them. The CDR3 has 11 amino acids. Combining the CDR3 with reference TRBV29-1 and TRBJ1-1 gives the whole variable domain SAVISQKPSRDICQRGTSLTIQCQVDSQVTMMFWYRQQPGQSLTLIATANQGSEATYESGFVIDKFPISRPNLTFSTLTVSNMSPEDSSIYLCSAHPNTEAFFGQGTRLTVV.